These 19 T cell receptor beta chains were all obtained from the same sample, sequenced in a study of blood T cell repertoires in COVID-19. Assay used: immunoSEQ multiplex PCR; TCRdb lists only in-frame clones, some missing. The profile shows some 150,000 clones, about 85% of them singletons. Sequencing was performed on peripheral blood. These receptors were collected from a human donor in a cohort sampled during active COVID-19.

The rearrangement uses TRBV5-6 and TRBJ2-5, with D tentatively TRBD1 (6 bases). This CDR3 is 14 amino acids long. Trimming took 3 bases from V and 2 from J, leaving 11 bases between them. Germline V CDR1 and CDR2: SGHDT, YYEEEE. CDR3 protein: CASSSPGTQETQYF. The CDR3 DNA sequence: TGTGCCAGCAGCTCACCCGGGACACAAGAGACCCAGTACTTC.

V usage is TRBV11-1 and J usage is TRBJ1-1; D uncertain. V lost 5 bases to trimming and J lost 5 bases, with 15 bases between them. Per the germline V gene, CDR1 is SGHAT and CDR2 is FQDESV (reference sequence). The CDR3 has 14 residues. CDR3: CASSAGGRSTEAFF. The CDR3 nucleotides read TGTGCCAGCAGCGCAGGAGGGAGGTCGACTGAAGCTTTCTTT.

The chain combines TRBV7-2 with TRBJ2-7, with 7 bases fitting TRBD2. Trimming cost V 4 bases and J 0 bases; bases outside gene matches: 6. Per germline, CDR1 SGHTA and CDR2 FQGNSA. The CDR3 is made up of 15 amino acids. In DNA, the CDR3 is TGTGCCAGCAGCTCCGCTAGCGGATTCTCCTACGAGCAGTACTTC. Residues: CASSSASGFSYEQYF.

This chain links TRBV3-1 (or the pseudogene TRBV3-2) with TRBJ1-3; D gene ambiguous. From germline, CDR1 is LGHDT and CDR2 YNNKEL (reference sequence). The length of the CDR3 is 17 residues. Trimming cost V 1 base and J 0 bases, with 13 bases left between them. The DNA of the CDR3 is TGTGCCAGCAGCCAAGTCGGCGGATCTTACTCTGGAAACACCATATATTTT. Protein: CASSQVGGSYSGNTIYF.

The chain joins TRBV5-6 to TRBJ2-1, with D unclear. In germline, CDR1 is SGHDT, CDR2 YYEEEE. With 6 bases removed from V and 1 base from J, the gap between germline ends came to 14 bases. The CDR3 length is 15 residues. The CDR3 sequence is CASTGWRESYNEQFF. Written as DNA, the CDR3 is TGTGCCAGCACGGGTTGGCGCGAGTCCTACAATGAGCAGTTCTTC.

The chain is built from TRBV20-1 and TRBJ1-1; D gene uncertain. The length of the CDR3 is 11 residues. Germline lookup yields CDR1 DFQATT and CDR2 SNEGSKA (reference sequence). V was clipped by 5 bases and J by 8 bases, with 12 bases between them. The CDR3 reads CSAFLGAEAFF. The CDR3, as DNA: TGCAGTGCTTTCCTCGGAGCAGAAGCTTTCTTT.

In DNA, the CDR3 is TGTGCCATAACGGGGAGGGGGGGATATAATTCACCCCTCCACTTT. Translating gives CAITGRGGYNSPLHF. The chain uses TRBV28 and TRBJ1-6, with a tentative D call TRBD1 (6 bases). This CDR3 has 15 amino acids. Looked up from germline, CDR1 is MDHEN and CDR2 is SYDVKM. The V end lost 10 bases, the J end lost 4 bases, and 17 bases lay between the germline ends. The full variable domain, in which reference TRBV28 and TRBJ1-6 provide the parts outside the CDR3, is DVKVTQSSRYLVKRTGEKVFLECVQDMDHENMFWYRQDPGLGLRLIYFSYDVKMKEKGDIPEGYSVSREKKERFSLILESASTNQTSMYLCAITGRGGYNSPLHFGNGTRLTVT.

The chain links TRBV2 to TRBJ2-1, with D perhaps TRBD2 (6 bases). The CDR3 has 13 amino acids. Germline V gene sequence: CDR1 SNHLY, CDR2 FYNNEI. Trimming left V 6 bases short and J 10 bases short, with 16 bases between. The CDR3 reads CASSSDYSSEQFF. In nucleotides, the CDR3 is TGTGCCAGCAGCTCGGACTATTCATCCGAGCAGTTCTTC.

This clone has a handful of counts. The V gene is TRBV4-3, the J gene TRBJ2-2; D may be TRBD1 (6 bases). Germline V lookup: CDR1 LGHNA, CDR2 YSLEER. Trimming took 0 bases from V and 2 from J, leaving 13 bases between them. The CDR3 totals 17 residues. CDR3 residues: CASSQDPGTFNTGELFF. The CDR3 region has the DNA TGCGCCAGCAGCCAAGACCCCGGGACATTTAACACCGGGGAGCTGTTTTTT.

This clone occurred a few times. V usage is TRBV7-6 and J usage is TRBJ2-7; TRBD2 aligns across 9 bases. V lost 0 bases and J lost 6; bases outside the gene matches: 9. Germline V gene sequence: CDR1 SGHVS, CDR2 FNYEAQ. This CDR3 is 16 amino acids long. CDR3: CASSLASGLARGEQYF. DNA of the CDR3: TGTGCCAGCAGCTTAGCGAGTGGACTAGCGAGAGGCGAGCAGTACTTC.

This sequence joins TRBV7-9 and TRBJ1-1; perhaps TRBD1 as D (5 bases). The CDR3 covers 15 residues. The V gene's germline CDR1 is SEHNR and CDR2 FQNEAQ (reference sequence). The V end lost 5 bases, the J end lost 3 bases, and 16 bases lay between the germline ends. In nucleotides, the CDR3 is TGTGCCAGCAGCCTATCAGGGTTTGCCGACACTGAAGCTTTCTTT. This translates into CASSLSGFADTEAFF.

This clone was observed at least ten times. The chain has TRBV6-6 and TRBJ1-5; no reliable D call. CDR1 is MNHNY, CDR2 SVGAGI, per germline (reference sequence). The CDR3 length is 13 residues. Between the trimmed V and J ends, which lost 2 bases and 4 bases, there was a span of 6 bases. CDR3 coding DNA: TGTGCCAGCAGTTACATGCAGAATCAGCCCCAGCATTTT. This encodes CASSYMQNQPQHF.

The chain uses TRBV4-3 and TRBJ1-6; D uncertain. V lost 1 base and J 7 bases, leaving 8 bases between the germline ends. CDR1 and CDR2 (germline): LGHNA, YSLEER. The CDR3 has 14 residues. CDR3 amino acids: CASSQVTGNSPLHF. CDR3 sequence (DNA): TGCGCCAGCAGCCAAGTTACGGGGAATTCACCCCTCCACTTT.

This chain uses TRBV5-1 with TRBJ1-4; D is possibly TRBD1 (6 bases). V lost 4 bases and J lost 5, with 15 bases in between. The CDR3 spans 15 residues. Germline lookup yields CDR1 SGHRS and CDR2 YFSETQ. In DNA form, the CDR3 reads TGCGCCAGCAGCCCCGGACAGCAATCCAATGAAAAACTGTTTTTT. Its protein product is CASSPGQQSNEKLFF. Full variable domain (remainder filled in from reference TRBV5-1 and TRBJ1-4): KAGVTQTPRYLIKTRGQQVTLSCSPISGHRSVSWYQQTPGQGLQFLFEYFSETQRNKGNFPGRFSGRQFSNSRSEMNVSTLELGDSALYLCASSPGQQSNEKLFFGSGTQLSVL.

This chain connects TRBV28 to TRBJ2-3; no definite D call. V shed 3 bases and J shed 0 bases, with 13 bases lying between them. This CDR3 contains 16 residues. Per germline, CDR1 MDHEN and CDR2 SYDVKM. The CDR3 here is CASSLSSFTSTDTQYF. CDR3 bases: TGTGCCAGCAGTTTGAGTAGTTTTACTAGCACAGATACGCAGTATTTT. The full variable domain, its missing parts supplied by reference TRBV28 and TRBJ2-3, is DVKVTQSSRYLVKRTGEKVFLECVQDMDHENMFWYRQDPGLGLRLIYFSYDVKMKEKGDIPEGYSVSREKKERFSLILESASTNQTSMYLCASSLSSFTSTDTQYFGPGTRLTVL.

The rearrangement uses TRBV6-5 and TRBJ1-5; D possibly corresponds to TRBD1 (6 bases). The germline gives CDR1 MNHEY, CDR2 SVGAGI. Trimming took 7 bases from V and 7 from J, leaving 20 bases between them. The CDR3 runs to 15 residues. The CDR3 protein is CASTPGGGPGQPQHF. The DNA of the CDR3 is TGTGCCAGCACCCCCGGGGGGGGGCCCGGCCAGCCCCAGCATTTT.

This clone was seen just once. CDR3 coding DNA: TGTGCCAGCAGGCCGGGACAGTACTCCTACGAGCAGTACTTC. Residues: CASRPGQYSYEQYF. The chain combines TRBV2 with TRBJ2-7, with 7 bases that match TRBD1. Germline V gene data show CDR1 as SNHLY and CDR2 as FYNNEI. The CDR3 consists of 14 residues. V dropped 6 bases and J dropped 0; count of bases not matched to a gene: 5. The full variable domain, with the rest looked up from reference TRBV2 and TRBJ2-7, is EPEVTQTPSHQVTQMGQEVILRCVPISNHLYFYWYRQILGQKVEFLVSFYNNEISEKSEIFDDQFSVERPDGSNFTLKIRSTKLEDSAMYFCASRPGQYSYEQYFGPGTRLTVT.

The genes are TRBV2 and TRBJ1-2; D is possibly TRBD1 (5 bases). Trimming took 6 bases from V and 4 from J, leaving 18 bases between them. The CDR3 covers 15 residues. CDR1 and CDR2 from the germline V gene are SNHLY and FYNNEI. The CDR3 is CASSSRTGGGYGYTF. CDR3 nucleotides: TGTGCCAGCAGCTCCCGAACGGGGGGAGGCTATGGCTACACCTTC.

This clone was counted only a few times. The V gene is TRBV6-1, the J gene TRBJ1-2; no definite D call. Germline loops: CDR1 MNHNS, CDR2 SASEGT. The CDR3 consists of 13 residues. The germline V and J ends were trimmed by 1 base and 8 bases, with 11 bases remaining between them. CDR3 region: CASSEGLSGGYTF. The CDR3 nucleotides are TGTGCCAGCAGTGAAGGGTTGTCGGGGGGCTACACCTTC.